Shown below are 21 T cell receptor beta chains from a single sample sequenced in a study of blood T cell repertoires in COVID-19 (dated by TCRdb to about 2020). The protocol used for the library was the immunoSEQ multiplex PCR assay. The table was pulled from immuneACCESS by TCRdb, which kept in-frame rearrangements only. Such tables lose some clones; where checked, under half of the loss comes from unresolved V genes, and the rest has no known cause. Here the sample has fewer than 200,000 clones; about four fifths occur a single time. The ten largest clones represent 8.1% of the sample. Sequencing was carried out using peripheral blood. The receptors were sampled from a woman in her fifties or sixties with COVID-19, enrolled during active disease.

The chain employs TRBV9 and TRBJ2-2; TRBD2 aligns across 9 bases. The CDR3 has 16 residues. V trimming: 0 bases; J trimming: 7 bases; junction bases outside the gene matches: 7. Germline values: CDR1 SGDLS, CDR2 YYNGEE. CDR3 nucleotide sequence: TGTGCCAGCAGCGTAGAGCTAGCGGGGATTGGCGGGGAGCTGTTTTTT. Amino acid sequence: CASSVELAGIGGELFF.

The chain uses TRBV20-1 and TRBJ2-3; no firm D call. CDR3 size: 11 residues. The V gene's germline CDR1 is DFQATT and CDR2 SNEGSKA (reference sequence). V was cut by 8 bases and J by 4 bases, with 10 bases left in between. CDR3 nucleotide sequence: TGCAGTACCTACGAGGCAGATACGCAGTATTTT. The encoded protein is CSTYEADTQYF.

This chain joins TRBV3-1 (or the pseudogene TRBV3-2) and TRBJ1-5; TRBD1 matches at 8 bases. CDR1 and CDR2 (germline): LGHDT, YNNKEL (reference sequence). Germline trimming cut 0 bases from V and 2 bases from J; bases unmatched to any gene: 6. This CDR3 is 17 amino acids long. Here the CDR3 reads CASSQDRTGFGNQPQHF. The CDR3 region has the DNA TGTGCCAGCAGCCAAGACCGGACAGGGTTTGGCAATCAGCCCCAGCATTTT.

The rearrangement joins TRBV11-2 to TRBJ1-6; 8 nucleotides match TRBD1. V shed 1 base and J 14 bases; nucleotides not matched to a gene: 10. The CDR3 runs 15 residues. Looked up from germline, CDR1 is SGHAT and CDR2 is FQNNGV. CDR3 DNA sequence: TGTGCCAGCAGCTTAGCGTGGACAGGGAAGATTACCCTCCACTTT. This encodes CASSLAWTGKITLHF.

As DNA, the CDR3 is TGTGCCAGTAGTATGTACGCGGGAGGGCCAAAGGAGCAGTACTTC. Residues: CASSMYAGGPKEQYF. The chain has TRBV19 and TRBJ2-7; 9 bases agree with TRBD2. The CDR3 runs 15 residues. The trim removed 3 bases at V and 7 bases at J, leaving 10 bases unmatched. Germline V lookup: CDR1 LNHDA, CDR2 SQIVND (reference sequence).

CDR3 amino acids: CASSSYPRRDRVDNEQFF. The CDR3 bases are TGTGCCAGCAGCTCTTATCCCCGACGGGACAGGGTCGACAATGAGCAGTTCTTC. J is TRBJ2-1 and V is TRBV7-3; 9 positions agree with TRBD1. This CDR3 region has 18 residues. With V trimmed by 4 bases and J by 5 bases, 15 bases remained unmatched. CDR1 and CDR2 from the germline V gene are SGHTA and FQGTGA.

The CDR3 DNA is TGTGCCAGCAGCCGACAGGGTGTGAACTATGGCTACACCTTC. Protein product: CASSRQGVNYGYTF. The rearrangement uses TRBV3-1 (or the pseudogene TRBV3-2) and TRBJ1-2, with TRBD1 matching over 7 bases. CDR1 LGHDT and CDR2 YNNKEL come from the germline V gene (reference sequence). J gave up 2 bases and V 4 bases, and 4 bases lay outside the gene matches. There are 14 residues in the CDR3.

The J gene is TRBJ1-5, the V gene TRBV6-5; D unclear. The CDR3 length is 14 residues. Germline V CDR1 and CDR2: MNHEY, SVGAGI. V lost 10 bases to trimming and J lost 3 bases, with 16 bases between them. CDR3 sequence: CATRSPGVNQPQHF. CDR3 in DNA: TGTGCCACCAGGAGTCCCGGTGTCAATCAGCCCCAGCATTTT.

This clone appeared a few times. The CDR3 DNA is TGTGCCAGCAGCCAAGATCCGGCAGGGGGCACCTACGAGCAGTACTTC. It translates to CASSQDPAGGTYEQYF. The J gene is TRBJ2-7, the V gene TRBV3-1 (or the pseudogene TRBV3-2); the match to TRBD1 covers 8 bases. This CDR3 has 16 amino acids. Germline trimming cut 0 bases from V and 2 bases from J; bases unmatched to any gene: 6. The germline V gene encodes CDR1 LGHDT and CDR2 YNNKEL (reference sequence).

V is TRBV5-5 and J is TRBJ2-7; 10 positions agree with TRBD1. The germline V gene encodes CDR1 SGHKS and CDR2 YYEKEE (reference sequence). Trimming took 0 bases from V and 6 from J; bases not matched to a gene: 6. The CDR3 is 15 amino acids. The CDR3 DNA sequence: TGTGCCAGCAGCTTGGTGGACAGGGGGTGGGTCGAGCAGTACGTC. This translates into CASSLVDRGWVEQYV.

With respect to this clone: A junction boundary mismatches the germline segment, possibly from a read error. The CDR3 sequence: CASTPQGRGNYDYTF. The CDR3 region has the DNA TGTGCCAGTACCCCCCAGGGGAGAGGGAACTATGACTACACCTTC. The chain uses TRBV19 and TRBJ1-2; possible D gene TRBD1, 6 bases. Germline CDR1 and CDR2: LNHDA and SQIVND (reference sequence). The CDR3 contains 15 residues.

The CDR3 region is CASSLVQGFVPGNTIYF. The CDR3 DNA is TGTGCCAGCAGCTTAGTACAGGGTTTTGTGCCTGGAAACACCATATATTTT. The rearrangement joins TRBV11-2 to TRBJ1-3; tentative D call: TRBD1 (6 bases). The CDR3 is 17 amino acids. V dropped 1 base and J dropped 2 bases, with 15 bases sitting between them. Germline V gene lookup returns CDR1 SGHAT and CDR2 FQNNGV.

This clone has only one observation. This chain joins TRBV5-1 and TRBJ2-7; 7 positions agree with TRBD2. This CDR3 has 13 amino acids. V trimming: 4 bases; J trimming: 6 bases; junction bases outside the gene matches: 7. Germline values: CDR1 SGHRS, CDR2 YFSETQ. CDR3 amino acids: CASSNPSSGEQYF. CDR3 in DNA: TGCGCCAGCAGCAACCCCTCTAGCGGCGAGCAGTACTTC.

The V and J genes are TRBV11-3 and TRBJ2-7; weak D call: TRBD1 (6 bases). V was clipped by 1 base and J by 6 bases, with 13 bases between them. Germline CDR1 is SGHNT and CDR2 is YENEEA. CDR3 size: 14 residues. The CDR3 spells CASSLGPGVREQYF. The CDR3 DNA is TGTGCCAGCAGCTTAGGCCCAGGGGTACGCGAGCAGTACTTC.

The chain uses TRBV28 and TRBJ1-2; unclear D gene. Trimming took 2 bases from V and 0 from J, leaving 7 bases between them. Germline CDR1 MDHEN, CDR2 SYDVKM. This CDR3 has 14 amino acids. This CDR3 is CASSLGLSNYGYTF. The CDR3 nucleotides read TGTGCCAGCAGTTTAGGGCTGTCTAACTATGGCTACACCTTC.

V is TRBV7-9 and J is TRBJ1-2, with TRBD1 as a possible D gene (6 bases). The CDR3 is 14 amino acids. Germline values: CDR1 SEHNR, CDR2 FQNEAQ (reference sequence). Trimming stripped 1 base from V and 8 bases from J, with 14 bases between. This CDR3 reads CASSLESGVGGYTF. CDR3 DNA: TGTGCCAGCAGCTTAGAGTCAGGGGTTGGCGGCTACACCTTC. Complete variable domain (other parts from reference TRBV7-9 and TRBJ1-2): DTGVSQNPRHKITKRGQNVTFRCDPISEHNRLYWYRQTLGQGPEFLTYFQNEAQLEKSRLLSDRFSAERPKGSFSTLEIQRTEQGDSAMYLCASSLESGVGGYTFGSGTRLTVV.

This clone came up a few times. This chain links TRBV2 with TRBJ2-2; 16 bases match TRBD2. J gave up 6 bases and V 8 bases, and 15 bases lay outside the gene matches. CDR1 and CDR2 (germline): SNHLY, FYNNEI. The CDR3 is made up of 19 amino acids. In DNA, the CDR3 is TGTGCCAGCGGAAAGCTGGGGACTAGCGGGAGGGCCCGGGCCGGGGAGCTGTTTTTT. Translation: CASGKLGTSGRARAGELFF.

The CDR3 here is CAISESDQGGSGANVLTF. The DNA for the CDR3 is TGTGCCATCAGTGAGTCGGATCAGGGGGGTTCTGGGGCCAACGTCCTGACTTTC. The chain is built from TRBV10-3 and TRBJ2-6, with a possible D match to TRBD1 (7 bases). The germline V gene encodes CDR1 ENHRY and CDR2 SYGVKD. V dropped 0 bases and J dropped 1 base, with 13 bases sitting between them. The CDR3 sequence is 18 residues long.

The chain carries TRBV5-4 and TRBJ2-3; 12 bases match TRBD2. The germline CDR1 and CDR2 sequences are SGHNT and YYREEE (reference sequence). The CDR3 loop spans 19 amino acids. The junction had 15 bases not matched to a gene; V was cut back by 0 bases and J by 7 bases. The DNA for the CDR3 is TGTGCCAGCAGCTTGGGACTAGCGGGAGACGTCGGGGGTGCATATACGCAGTATTTT. This gives the protein CASSLGLAGDVGGAYTQYF.

The chain joins TRBV28 to TRBJ1-2; D is possibly TRBD1 (5 bases). CDR3 size: 13 residues. The V and J ends lost 6 bases and 4 bases respectively, with 12 bases between them. Germline values: CDR1 MDHEN, CDR2 SYDVKM. The CDR3 DNA sequence: TGTGCCAGCAGCCCTGAACAGGTCTATGGCTACACCTTC. It yields the protein CASSPEQVYGYTF.

The chain links TRBV13 to TRBJ2-5; TRBD2 is a possible D gene (5 bases). The V end was cut by 5 bases, the J end by 1 base, with 11 bases between. The CDR3 spans 14 residues. Germline V gene data show CDR1 as PRHDT and CDR2 as FYEKMQ (reference sequence). This chain's CDR3 is CASSLAGSQETQYF. CDR3 in DNA: TGTGCCAGCAGCCTGGCGGGCAGCCAAGAGACCCAGTACTTC.